This T cell receptor beta chain was recorded in a study of monozygotic twins with inflammatory bowel disease (dated by TCRdb to the late 2010s). Broadly, across the study: A total of some 28 monozygotic twin pairs were included in the full study, comprising nine German pairs (four IBD-concordant, five IBD-discordant) and 19 IBD-discordant Danish pairs. Within discordant pairs, disease-associated traits were sought mainly by comparing IBD patients with their genetically identical healthy co-twins. Each individual had, on average, about 151 000 unique TCRalpha sequences and 181 000 unique TCRbeta sequences available for analysis.

Remarks on this clonotype: No antigen is known for it.

Libraries were built with 5' RACE. Preparation of each TCR library used 3,000 to 4,000 ng of total RNA. cDNA was synthesized with SMARTScribe reverse transcriptase in eight separate reactions per sample. During cDNA synthesis, unique molecular identifiers containing a 6-nucleotide sample barcode were introduced by template switching. Amplification of TCRalpha and TCRbeta cDNA involved two nested PCRs of 16 and 9 cycles, and each PCR was followed by bead purification. Before amplification, the cDNA was treated with uracil DNA-glycosylase and purified using the QIAquick PCR purification kit. The second PCR was the step at which Illumina TruSeq-compatible adapters and sample-specific barcodes were added. Library quality and concentration were checked on TapeStation and Qubit, and libraries were pooled at approximately 5 ng each. Sequencing of pooled libraries was carried out on an Illumina HiSeq2500 single-index Rapid Run using 2 x 100 bp reads and custom sequencing primers. As for how the authors treated the data: UMI-based consensus assembly with MiGEC version 1.2.6 was used to correct PCR and sequencing errors. MiXCR version 2.1.1 handled V(D)J alignment, clonotype assembly and CDR3 extraction. To normalise gene usage, clonotype sharing and MAIT/NKT TCR abundance, the analysis used the top 1000, 10 000 and 20 000 clonotypes per sample. Diversity was computed as the inverse Simpson index with the vegan R package after downsampling to 27 000 UMIs. Paired Mann-Whitney U tests were applied to discordant twin pairs, and Benjamini-Hochberg correction was used for multiple testing. Through TCRdb reprocessing, the reads give one entry per CDR3 protein sequence; DNA is omitted. Clone size and V and J calls follow TCRdb, not the original study. This sample's table contains around 190,000 distinct CDR3 sequences. The ten largest clonotypes hold approximately 1.6% of the sample.

The germline V gene gives CDR1 as SGHTA and CDR2 as FQGNSA. CDR3 length: 14 amino acids, cysteine to phenylalanine. No DNA appears here. Findings and caveats that apply to the study as a whole: Measured by the inverse Simpson index, TCRbeta repertoire diversity was lower in IBD patients than in their healthy co-twins. Repertoire similarity did not differ between concordant and discordant twins, possibly due to limited statistical power. IBD patients shared fewer clonotypes with other individuals than healthy twins did, most markedly in patients showing signs of disease activity. Distinction between different T cell subtypes could not be achieved in the analysis. Differing immunosuppressive treatments among patients may have added background noise and inter-individual variability to the repertoires. The results gave no support for a single strong signal or clonotype linked to IBD.

From each donor, a 2.5 ml peripheral blood sample was drawn into PAXgene tubes and stored at -80 degrees C. Without any T cell sorting, total RNA was extracted from whole blood using the PAXgene blood miRNA kit on an automated QIAcube. Peripheral blood from monozygotic twin pairs concordant or discordant for inflammatory bowel disease was subjected to deep TCRalpha and TCRbeta repertoire profiling with unique molecular barcoding. Smoking habits were recorded for all twin pairs, and each individual was classified as a current, former or never smoker. This clonotype was sampled from a human donor with ulcerative colitis or Crohn's disease, or a healthy co-twin of an affected twin (not recorded which). Recombination connected TRBV7-2 to TRBJ1-6; TCRdb selects TRBD1, and the lack of DNA leaves this call unchecked. Source material: blood. The CDR3 region has the sequence CASSFPRVGSPLHF.